This is a list of T cell receptor beta chains from one sample in a study of T cell repertoires in cytomegalovirus infection. TCRdb reanalysed the reads using MiXCR and keeps one entry per CDR3 protein. The sample has about 210,000 distinct CDR3 sequences, roughly 6.5% seen once; the top ten hold 5.5% to 8%. The specimen was PBMCs. The source is a human donor in good health (CMV status not recorded). Some clones in this sample may be carry-over from other donors' samples. The CDR3 runs from the conserved cysteine through the conserved F or W. The order of the fields is V gene, J gene, clone size, D gene, CDR3 protein, CDR3 DNA. A D gene is named only where the DNA matches it firmly. Only part of the rows carry a size: once, few, many, or a class if the clone is expanded.

TRBV20-1	TRBJ1-6	.	TRBD1	CSATTPPGQGDSPLHF	TGCAGTGCTACAACCCCGCCAGGACAGGGGGATTCACCCCTCCACTTT
TRBV7-2	TRBJ1-4	many	.	CASSLYVNEKLFF	TGTGCCAGCAGCTTATATGTTAATGAAAAACTGTTTTTT
TRBV25-1	TRBJ1-5	many	.	CASMGLGQPQHF	TGTGCCAGCATGGGTCTGGGGCAGCCCCAGCATTTT
TRBV20-1	TRBJ1-6	.	.	CSARRDGNSPLHF	TGCAGTGCCAGGAGGGACGGGAATTCACCCCTCCACTTT
TRBV6-5	TRBJ2-7	.	.	CASGRRTVAYEQYF	TGTGCCAGCGGCCGCCGGACAGTAGCCTACGAGCAGTACTTC
TRBV20-1	TRBJ2-3	many	TRBD1	CSANSRRDRAADTQYF	TGCAGTGCTAACTCCCGCCGGGACAGGGCTGCAGATACGCAGTATTTT
TRBV7-2	TRBJ2-2	many	.	CASSMTGAPNTGELFF	TGTGCCAGCAGTATGACAGGAGCTCCGAACACCGGGGAGCTGTTTTTT
TRBV20-1	TRBJ2-3	.	TRBD2	CSARRLAGTDTQYF	TGCAGTGCTAGGAGGCTAGCGGGGACAGATACGCAGTATTTT
TRBV7-2	TRBJ1-4	many	TRBD1	CASSFDRGREKLFF	TGTGCCAGCAGCTTCGACAGGGGCAGGGAAAAACTGTTTTTT
TRBV28	TRBJ1-1	many	.	CASSFEGFEAFF	TGTGCCAGCAGTTTCGAGGGGTTTGAAGCTTTCTTT
TRBV20-1	TRBJ2-5	many	TRBD2	CSAGTGTSRGETQYF	TGCAGTGCTGGTACCGGGACTAGCCGTGGAGAGACCCAGTACTTC
TRBV6-2/TRBV6-3	TRBJ2-3	few	TRBD2	CASSPLAVMDTQYF	TGTGCCAGCAGTCCCCTAGCGGTCATGGATACGCAGTATTTT
TRBV11-3	TRBJ1-3	many	TRBD1	CASSLGTGAGNTIYF	TGTGCCAGCAGCTTGGGGACAGGGGCTGGAAACACCATATATTTT
TRBV20-1	TRBJ2-5	.	TRBD1	CSARDSTGTGETQYF	TGCAGTGCTAGAGATTCGACAGGGACGGGTGAGACCCAGTACTTC
TRBV20-1	TRBJ1-1	many	.	CSARDLAGLSTEAFF	TGCAGTGCTAGAGATCTGGCAGGGTTGAGCACTGAAGCTTTCTTT
TRBV4-3	TRBJ2-5	once	.	CASSQELSGWKTQYF	TGCGCCAGCAGCCAAGAGCTGTCAGGATGGAAGACCCAGTACTTC
TRBV29-1	TRBJ1-1	few	.	CSVGTRGNTEAFF	TGCAGCGTTGGGACTCGGGGGAACACTGAAGCTTTCTTT
TRBV12-3/TRBV12-4	TRBJ2-3	many	TRBD2	CASSLRTSGGGDTQYF	TGTGCCAGCAGTCTACGGACTAGCGGGGGAGGAGATACGCAGTATTTT
TRBV7-2	TRBJ1-2	many	TRBD1	CASSSRQGLVTYGYTF	TGTGCCAGCAGCTCCAGACAGGGTTTAGTAACCTATGGCTACACCTTC
TRBV7-2	TRBJ2-3	many	.	CASSLAHGPDTQYF	TGTGCCAGCAGCTTAGCGCACGGGCCAGATACGCAGTATTTT
TRBV3-1	TRBJ1-1	many	.	CASSPLGQMNTEAFF	TGTGCCAGCAGCCCCCTCGGACAGATGAACACTGAAGCTTTCTTT
TRBV7-2	TRBJ1-1	many	TRBD1	CASSKGTGTVHTEAFF	TGTGCCAGCAGCAAGGGAACCGGGACAGTCCACACTGAAGCTTTCTTT
TRBV29-1	TRBJ2-1	few	TRBD1	CSVLRGFSNEQFF	TGCAGCGTTCTCAGGGGGTTCAGCAATGAGCAGTTCTTC
TRBV4-3	TRBJ1-1	many	.	CASSQDPGTEAFF	TGCGCCAGCAGCCAAGATCCGGGGACTGAAGCTTTCTTT
TRBV28	TRBJ1-6	many	TRBD1	CASRPGQGIGSPLHF	TGTGCCAGCAGGCCGGGACAGGGAATTGGTTCACCCCTCCACTTT
TRBV18	TRBJ2-7	few	.	CASSPKISYEQYF	TGTGCCAGCTCACCAAAGATATCCTACGAGCAGTACTTC
TRBV6-2/TRBV6-3	TRBJ2-7	many	.	CASMSAGEIEQYF	TGTGCCAGCATGAGTGCAGGGGAAATCGAGCAGTACTTC
TRBV28	TRBJ1-1	many	.	CASSLFVPGNTEAFF	TGTGCCAGCAGTTTATTCGTCCCGGGGAACACTGAAGCTTTCTTT
TRBV14	TRBJ2-1	many	.	CASSQDLTGSSYNEQFF	TGTGCCAGCAGCCAAGATCTGACGGGTAGCTCCTACAATGAGCAGTTCTTC
TRBV28	TRBJ1-1	many	.	CASISRDLNTEAFF	TGTGCCAGCATCTCAAGGGACTTGAACACTGAAGCTTTCTTT
TRBV29-1	TRBJ2-5	.	TRBD2	CSAVAGGVETQYF	TGCAGCGCTGTAGCGGGGGGCGTAGAGACCCAGTACTTC
TRBV6-4	TRBJ2-3	many	TRBD2	CASASGGRSDTQYF	TGTGCCAGCGCTAGCGGGGGCAGATCAGATACGCAGTATTTT
TRBV20-1	TRBJ1-5	many	.	CSAAGTPTLNQPQHF	TGCAGTGCTGCGGGGACACCAACCCTCAATCAGCCCCAGCATTTT
TRBV20-1	TRBJ1-5	few	.	CSARPWGRSNQPQHF	TGCAGTGCCAGGCCATGGGGTCGAAGCAATCAGCCCCAGCATTTT
TRBV6-1	TRBJ1-2	many	.	CASRRREPVEGYTF	TGTGCCAGCAGAAGGAGAGAGCCCGTTGAAGGCTACACCTTC
TRBV12-3/TRBV12-4	TRBJ2-1	many	TRBD1	CASRGTGTNEQFF	TGTGCCAGCCGGGGGACAGGGACCAATGAGCAGTTCTTC
TRBV7-3	TRBJ2-2	many	.	CASSSGWGTGELFF	TGTGCCAGCAGCTCAGGGTGGGGCACCGGGGAGCTGTTTTTT
TRBV7-9	TRBJ1-1	medium-sized	.	CASSFRENTEAFF	TGTGCCAGCAGCTTCAGAGAGAACACTGAAGCTTTCTTT
TRBV20-1	TRBJ1-1	many	.	CSASVAGAGTEAFF	TGCAGTGCTAGCGTCGCGGGGGCGGGCACTGAAGCTTTCTTT
TRBV15	TRBJ2-3	many	TRBD2	CATSTTTGLAGFSDTQYF	TGTGCCACCAGCACCACAACCGGACTAGCGGGGTTCTCAGATACGCAGTATTTT
TRBV6-2/TRBV6-3	TRBJ2-1	many	TRBD2	CASSYSTGTRINEQFF	TGTGCCAGCAGTTACTCTACCGGGACTAGAATCAATGAGCAGTTCTTC
TRBV18	TRBJ2-5	many	.	CASSPLRGRAGETQYF	TGTGCCAGCTCACCGTTGCGGGGCCGAGCTGGAGAGACCCAGTACTTC
TRBV7-9	TRBJ2-2	many	.	CASSPYPTGTGELFF	TGTGCCAGCAGCCCCTACCCAACGGGCACCGGGGAGCTGTTTTTT
TRBV7-2	TRBJ1-5	many	.	CASSLGPLREQPQHF	TGTGCCAGCAGCTTAGGACCGCTAAGGGAGCAGCCCCAGCATTTT